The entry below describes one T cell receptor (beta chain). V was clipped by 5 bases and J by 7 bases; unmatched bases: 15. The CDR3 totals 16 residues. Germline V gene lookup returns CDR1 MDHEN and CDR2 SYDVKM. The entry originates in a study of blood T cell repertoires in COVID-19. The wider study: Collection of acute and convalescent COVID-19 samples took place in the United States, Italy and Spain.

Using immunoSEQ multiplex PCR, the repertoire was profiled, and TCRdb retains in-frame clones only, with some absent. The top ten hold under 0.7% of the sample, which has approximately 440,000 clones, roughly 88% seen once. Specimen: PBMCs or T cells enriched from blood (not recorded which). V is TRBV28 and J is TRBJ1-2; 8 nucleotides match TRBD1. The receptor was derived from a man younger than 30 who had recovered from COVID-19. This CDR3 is CASSARQGSSGGGYTF. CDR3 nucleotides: TGTGCCAGCAGTGCGAGACAGGGGTCATCAGGGGGTGGCTACACCTTC.